This is a list of T cell receptor beta chains from one sample in a study of T cells after yellow fever vaccination. Each CDR3 protein is one row after TCRdb ran MiXCR on the 5' RACE reads. Of over 300,000 distinct CDR3 sequences detected, roughly 3.5% appear once; the ten largest clones hold around 24%. The input for sequencing was PBMCs, taken on the day of the yellow fever booster vaccination. These receptors were collected from a man aged 18 to 30 who received the YFV17D yellow fever vaccine. The CDR3 runs from the conserved cysteine through the conserved F or W. The order of the fields is V gene, J gene, clone size, D gene, CDR3 DNA, CDR3 protein. A D gene is named only where the DNA matches it firmly. Size is stated for part of the rows, as once, few or many counts, or as a class when the clone is expanded.

TRBV28	TRBJ2-7	.	TRBD1	TGTGCCAGCAGCTCACCCGGGACAGGGTTCGACGAGCAGTACTTC	CASSSPGTGFDEQYF
TRBV12-3/TRBV12-4	TRBJ2-3	many	.	TGTGCCAGCAGTTTAACAGGAGATACGCAGTATTTT	CASSLTGDTQYF
TRBV20-1	TRBJ1-1	many	.	TGCAGTGCTAGTGGGGGGCAGGTCACTGAAGCTTTCTTT	CSASGGQVTEAFF
TRBV5-1	TRBJ2-1	many	TRBD2	TGCGCCAGCGGGGACTACCCTACCGGGCGGCAGTTCTTC	CASGDYPTGRQFF
TRBV12-3/TRBV12-4	TRBJ2-7	few	.	TGTGCCAGCAGGCCTCTTGGAGGGAGCTCCTACGAGCAGTACTTC	CASRPLGGSSYEQYF
TRBV9	TRBJ2-3	many	TRBD2	TGTGCCAGCAGCGCGGGGGGGGGAGATACGCAGTATTTT	CASSAGGGDTQYF
TRBV7-2	TRBJ1-6	many	TRBD1	TGTGCCAGCAGTTTACAGGGGAATTCTAGTCCCCTCCACTTT	CASSLQGNSSPLHF
TRBV6-6	TRBJ1-2	many	.	TGTGCCAGCAGACCGGACAGAGGCTACACCTTC	CASRPDRGYTF
TRBV5-1	TRBJ2-1	few	.	TGCGCCAGCAGCGTGACAGCTTACAATGAGCAGTTCTTC	CASSVTAYNEQFF
TRBV6-5	TRBJ2-1	many	.	TGTGCCAGCAGTTACTCAGGGAGTATCCACAATGAGCAGTTCTTC	CASSYSGSIHNEQFF
TRBV7-9	TRBJ2-1	few	.	TGTGCCAGCAGCTCCGAGGGGGGGGCATCCTACAATGAGCAGTTCTTC	CASSSEGGASYNEQFF
TRBV2	TRBJ2-7	many	.	TGTGCCAGCAGTGAATTTCCGGGTACTACGTACGAGCAGTACTTC	CASSEFPGTTYEQYF
TRBV7-3	TRBJ2-1	many	TRBD2	TGTGCCAGCAGCCTGCGGGGGGGCTACAATGAGCAGTTCTTC	CASSLRGGYNEQFF
TRBV20-1	TRBJ1-2	many	.	TGCAGTGCTTGGTCATCCTCTAACTATGGCTACACCTTC	CSAWSSSNYGYTF
TRBV7-2	TRBJ2-1	.	TRBD1	TGTGCCAGCAGCCCCCAACCGGGACAGGGCCAGTTCTTC	CASSPQPGQGQFF
TRBV4-1	TRBJ2-1	few	TRBD2	TGCGCCAGCAGCCAGGCCGACCTAGCGGGAGGTGCCCTCAATGAGCAGTTCTTC	CASSQADLAGGALNEQFF
TRBV4-1	TRBJ1-2	few	.	TGCGCCAGCAGCCAAGCTGGCTCCTATGGCTACACCTTC	CASSQAGSYGYTF
TRBV20-1	TRBJ2-3	few	.	TGCAGTGCTAGGTCGGGGGGCGCTAGCACAGATACGCAGTATTTT	CSARSGGASTDTQYF
TRBV7-2	TRBJ2-5	.	.	TGTGCCAGCAGCTTAGGGGGGGGGCTAGCGCAGACCCAGTACTTC	CASSLGGGLAQTQYF
TRBV7-9	TRBJ1-5	few	.	TGTGCCAGCAGCTTATTTAGTCAGCCCCAGCATTTT	CASSLFSQPQHF
TRBV18	TRBJ2-5	.	.	TGTGCCAGCTCACCACCACGGTCCGCGGAGACCCAGTACTTC	CASSPPRSAETQYF
TRBV4-1	TRBJ2-5	many	TRBD2	TGCGCCAGCAGCACGGGTAGCGGGGAAGAGACCCAGTACTTC	CASSTGSGEETQYF
TRBV5-1	TRBJ1-4	few	.	TGCGCCAGCAGACCCGCCGGGCTTGATGAAAAACTGTTTTTT	CASRPAGLDEKLFF
TRBV20-1	TRBJ1-2	many	.	TGCAGTGCGACCGACAACTATGGCTACACCTTC	CSATDNYGYTF
TRBV27	TRBJ2-7	few	TRBD1	TGTGCCAGCAGCCGACAGGGGGCGGTCCACGAGCAGTACTTC	CASSRQGAVHEQYF
TRBV10-3	TRBJ1-4	many	.	TGTGCCACCAGCCGGGATATCCTTCAAAAACTGTTTTTT	CATSRDILQKLFF
TRBV5-5	TRBJ1-5	many	.	TGTGCCAGCAGCACACAGGGCGGGGACCAGCCCCAGCATTTT	CASSTQGGDQPQHF
TRBV7-3	TRBJ2-1	few	TRBD1	TGTGCCAGCAGCTTAGGGACAGGAAATCCTGAGCAGTTCTTC	CASSLGTGNPEQFF
TRBV7-2	TRBJ2-5	many	.	TGTGCCAGCAGCGCGGACTTATCATTGGAGACCCAGTACTTC	CASSADLSLETQYF
TRBV3-1	TRBJ1-6	few	.	TGTGCCAGCAGTGTTGACCCGAGGGAAAATTCACCCCTCCACTTT	CASSVDPRENSPLHF
TRBV6-5	TRBJ2-2	.	.	TGTGCCAGCAGCTTTGGCCATTCAGGCGGCGGGGAGCTGTTTTTT	CASSFGHSGGGELFF
TRBV11-2	TRBJ1-1	many	.	TGTGCCAGCAGCCTCTCGGGGGGCTACGGTGAAGCTTTCTTT	CASSLSGGYGEAFF
TRBV7-9	TRBJ2-3	.	.	TGTGCCAGCAGCTTGCGTCAGAACACAGATACGCAGTATTTT	CASSLRQNTDTQYF
TRBV19	TRBJ2-5	few	TRBD2	TGTGCCAGTAGTACGACTAGCGGGGGGTCGCAAGAGACCCAGTACTTC	CASSTTSGGSQETQYF
TRBV12-3/TRBV12-4	TRBJ2-7	few	TRBD2	TGTGCCAGCAGTTTAGGTGAGCGGGGGGGCCTCGACGAGCAGTACTTC	CASSLGERGGLDEQYF
TRBV20-1	TRBJ2-4	few	.	TGCAGTGCTAGAGATTTCGGCGAAATTCAGTACTTC	CSARDFGEIQYF
TRBV5-5	TRBJ1-6	.	.	TGTGCCAGCAGCTGGAGAGGGGAATTTTCACCCCTCCACTTT	CASSWRGEFSPLHF
TRBV4-2	TRBJ1-4	many	.	TGTGCCAGCAGCCAAGTTTCCGTTTCGGAAAAACTGTTTTTT	CASSQVSVSEKLFF
TRBV11-2	TRBJ2-5	few	.	TGTGCCAGCAGCTTGAACTTAGGACAGACCCAAGAGACCCAGTACTTC	CASSLNLGQTQETQYF
TRBV28	TRBJ2-1	few	.	TGTGCCAGCAGTGGGTCAGGGCTAGGATACAATGAGCAGTTCTTC	CASSGSGLGYNEQFF
TRBV20-1	TRBJ1-6	.	TRBD1	TGCAGTGCTAGAGAGGACAGGTCTAATTCACCCCTCCACTTT	CSAREDRSNSPLHF
TRBV6-2/TRBV6-3	TRBJ1-1	many	TRBD1	TGTGCCAGCAGTGAAAACAGGGGGCCGACTGAAGCTTTCTTT	CASSENRGPTEAFF
TRBV5-1	TRBJ2-1	many	.	TGCGCCAGCAGCCACGACAGTATCGAGCAGTTCTTC	CASSHDSIEQFF
TRBV6-2/TRBV6-3	TRBJ2-7	.	TRBD2	TGTGCCAGCAGGAGAAGACTAGCGGGGGGCCACAGCTCCTACGAGCAGTACTTC	CASRRRLAGGHSSYEQYF